This T cell receptor (beta chain) stems from a study of blood T cells in healthy people across ages. A sample-barcoded 5' primer and a J-beta primer mix were used in a second PCR of roughly 7 to 11 cycles. TCRdb reprocessed the 5' RACE reads with MiXCR, giving one entry per CDR3 protein. The sample holds more than 650,000 distinct CDR3 sequences; about 20% are singletons and the top ten take roughly 22%. Isolation per sample recovered at least 7 million PBMCs. This CDR3 has 16 residues. Between the trimmed V and J ends, which lost 6 bases and 1 base, there was a span of 17 bases. A few counts support this clonotype.

The sample comprised blood. The rearrangement uses TRBV12-3 or TRBV12-4 and TRBJ2-3, with D perhaps TRBD1 or TRBD2 (5 bases each). The clonotype was recovered from a man aged 70-80 years in good health. The CDR3 region is CASSPRQGTRTDTQYF. DNA of the CDR3: TGTGCCAGCAGCCCTAGACAAGGGACCCGCACAGATACGCAGTATTTT.